The sequence of this T cell receptor (beta chain) was determined in a study of shared clonotypes between healthy human individuals. Study-level results: With several donors compared, around 4.7% of naive CD4 clonotypes were shared.

TCRdb keeps only in-frame clones here, not all; method: immunoSEQ multiplex PCR. Among hundreds of thousands of clones listed, approximately 96% were seen once. In the case of this clone: Its target is unknown.

CD45RO-negative CD8 cells positively selected for CCR7 made up the naive population, which excluded terminally differentiated effector memory CD45RA+ cells. The CDR3 spans 17 residues. Germline CDR1 MDHEN, CDR2 SYDVKM. V lost 5 bases and J 1 base, leaving 18 bases between the germline ends. This receptor was identified in a woman aged 25 to 39 in good health. Source material: naive CD8+ T cells sorted from blood. The chain employs TRBV28 and TRBJ2-1, with D perhaps matching TRBD1 or TRBD2 (6 bases each). The DNA for the CDR3 is TGTGCCAGCAGTCTGATCCGACTAGGGGGATCCTACAATGAGCAGTTCTTC. Amino acids: CASSLIRLGGSYNEQFF.